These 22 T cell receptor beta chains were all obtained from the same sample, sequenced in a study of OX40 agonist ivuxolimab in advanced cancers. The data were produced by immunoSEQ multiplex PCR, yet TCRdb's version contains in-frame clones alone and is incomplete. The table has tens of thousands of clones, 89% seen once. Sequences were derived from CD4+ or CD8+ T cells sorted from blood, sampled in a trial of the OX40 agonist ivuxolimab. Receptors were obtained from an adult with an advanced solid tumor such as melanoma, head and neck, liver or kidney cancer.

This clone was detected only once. In DNA form, the CDR3 reads TGTGCCAGCATCAGGACAACTAGCACAGATACGCAGTATTTT. Amino acids: CASIRTTSTDTQYF. J is TRBJ2-3 and V is TRBV28; tentatively, D is TRBD1 (5 bases). Germline CDR1 is MDHEN and CDR2 is SYDVKM. The ends were cut back, 7 bases at V and 0 bases at J, with 11 bases in the middle. The CDR3 has 14 residues.

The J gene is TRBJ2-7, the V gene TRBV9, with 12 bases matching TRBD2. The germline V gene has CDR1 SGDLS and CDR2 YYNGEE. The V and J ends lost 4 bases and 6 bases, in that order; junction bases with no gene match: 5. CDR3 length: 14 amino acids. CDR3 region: CASSPGLAGLEQYF. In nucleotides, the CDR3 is TGTGCCAGCAGCCCGGGACTAGCGGGCCTCGAGCAGTACTTC.

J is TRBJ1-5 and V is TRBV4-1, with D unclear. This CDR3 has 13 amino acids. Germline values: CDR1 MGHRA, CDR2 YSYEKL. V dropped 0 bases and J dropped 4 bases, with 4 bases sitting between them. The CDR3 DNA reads TGCGCCAGCAGCCAAGAAGAGAATCAGCCCCAGCATTTT. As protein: CASSQEENQPQHF.

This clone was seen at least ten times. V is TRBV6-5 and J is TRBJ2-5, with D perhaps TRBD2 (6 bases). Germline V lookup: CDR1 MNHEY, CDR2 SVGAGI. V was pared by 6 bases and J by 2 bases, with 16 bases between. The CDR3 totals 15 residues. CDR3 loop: CASRLSSGLQETQYF. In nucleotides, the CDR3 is TGTGCCAGCAGACTTTCATCGGGACTTCAAGAGACCCAGTACTTC.

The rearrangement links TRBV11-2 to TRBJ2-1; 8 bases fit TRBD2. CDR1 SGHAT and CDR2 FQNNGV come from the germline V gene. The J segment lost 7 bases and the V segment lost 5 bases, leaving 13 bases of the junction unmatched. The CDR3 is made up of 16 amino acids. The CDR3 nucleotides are TGTGCCAGCAGCGACGATAGCGGGAAGGTGGGAAATGAGCAGTTCTTC. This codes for CASSDDSGKVGNEQFF.

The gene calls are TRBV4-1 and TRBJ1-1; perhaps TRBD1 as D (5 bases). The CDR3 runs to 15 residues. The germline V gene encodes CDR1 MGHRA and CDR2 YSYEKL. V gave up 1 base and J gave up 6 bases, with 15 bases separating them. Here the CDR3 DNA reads TGCGCCAGCAGCCAAGGGGACCAGTGGGGCGCTGAAGCTTTCTTT. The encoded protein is CASSQGDQWGAEAFF.

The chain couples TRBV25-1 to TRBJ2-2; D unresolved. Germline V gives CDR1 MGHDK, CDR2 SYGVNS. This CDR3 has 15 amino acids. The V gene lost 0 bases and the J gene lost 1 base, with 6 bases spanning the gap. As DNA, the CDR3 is TGTGCCAGCAGTGAATACGTGGTGAACACCGGGGAGCTGTTTTTT. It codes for CASSEYVVNTGELFF.

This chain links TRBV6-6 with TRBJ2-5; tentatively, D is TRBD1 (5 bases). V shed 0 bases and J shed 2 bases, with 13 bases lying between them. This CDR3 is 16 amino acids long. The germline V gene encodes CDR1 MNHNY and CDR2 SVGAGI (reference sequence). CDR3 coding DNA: TGTGCCAGCAGTTACTCCGCAGGGATCGGGCAAGAGACCCAGTACTTC. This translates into CASSYSAGIGQETQYF.

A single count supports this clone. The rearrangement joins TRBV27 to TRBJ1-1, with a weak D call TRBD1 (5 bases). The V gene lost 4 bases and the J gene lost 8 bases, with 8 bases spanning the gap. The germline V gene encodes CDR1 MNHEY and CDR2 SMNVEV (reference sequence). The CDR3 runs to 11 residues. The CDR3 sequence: CASSSRQEAFF. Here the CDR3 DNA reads TGTGCCAGCAGTTCCAGACAGGAAGCTTTCTTT.

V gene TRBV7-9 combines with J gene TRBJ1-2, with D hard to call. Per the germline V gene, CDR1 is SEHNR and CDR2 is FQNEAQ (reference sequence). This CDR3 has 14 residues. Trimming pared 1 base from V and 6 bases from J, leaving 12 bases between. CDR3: CASSLGLGLDGYTF. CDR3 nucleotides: TGTGCCAGCAGCTTAGGCCTCGGCCTCGATGGCTACACCTTC. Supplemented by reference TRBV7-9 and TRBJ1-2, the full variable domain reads DTGVSQNPRHKITKRGQNVTFRCDPISEHNRLYWYRQTLGQGPEFLTYFQNEAQLEKSRLLSDRFSAERPKGSFSTLEIQRTEQGDSAMYLCASSLGLGLDGYTFGSGTRLTVV.

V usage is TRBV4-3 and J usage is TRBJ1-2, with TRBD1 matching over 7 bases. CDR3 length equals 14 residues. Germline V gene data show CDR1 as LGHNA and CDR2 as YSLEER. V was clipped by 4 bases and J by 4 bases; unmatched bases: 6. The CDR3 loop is CASSPGQRSYGYTF. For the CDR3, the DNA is TGCGCCAGCAGCCCGGGACAGAGATCCTATGGCTACACCTTC.

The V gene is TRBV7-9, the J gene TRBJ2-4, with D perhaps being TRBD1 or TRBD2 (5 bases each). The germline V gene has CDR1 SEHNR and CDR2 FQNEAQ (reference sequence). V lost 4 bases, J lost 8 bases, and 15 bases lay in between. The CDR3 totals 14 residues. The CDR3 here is CASSSPGRSDIQYF. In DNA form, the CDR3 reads TGTGCCAGCAGCTCTCCGGGACGGTCGGACATTCAGTACTTC.

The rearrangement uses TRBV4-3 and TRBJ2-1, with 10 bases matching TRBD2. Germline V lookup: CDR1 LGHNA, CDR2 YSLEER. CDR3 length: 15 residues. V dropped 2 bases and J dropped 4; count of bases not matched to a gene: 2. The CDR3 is CASSQRTSGYNEQFF. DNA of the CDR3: TGCGCCAGCAGCCAAAGGACTAGCGGATACAATGAGCAGTTCTTC.

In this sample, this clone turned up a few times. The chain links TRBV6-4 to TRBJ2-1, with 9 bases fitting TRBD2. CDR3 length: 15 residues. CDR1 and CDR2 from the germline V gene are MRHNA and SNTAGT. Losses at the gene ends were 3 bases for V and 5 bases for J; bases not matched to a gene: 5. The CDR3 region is CASSELAGGDNEQFF. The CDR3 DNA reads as TGTGCCAGCAGTGAACTAGCGGGTGGAGACAATGAGCAGTTCTTC.

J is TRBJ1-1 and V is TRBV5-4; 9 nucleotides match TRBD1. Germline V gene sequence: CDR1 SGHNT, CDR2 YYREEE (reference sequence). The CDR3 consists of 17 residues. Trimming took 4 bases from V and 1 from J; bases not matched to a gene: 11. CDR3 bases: TGTGCCAGCAGCGGAGCCGGGACAGGGTTGGCGAACACTGAAGCTTTCTTT. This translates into CASSGAGTGLANTEAFF.

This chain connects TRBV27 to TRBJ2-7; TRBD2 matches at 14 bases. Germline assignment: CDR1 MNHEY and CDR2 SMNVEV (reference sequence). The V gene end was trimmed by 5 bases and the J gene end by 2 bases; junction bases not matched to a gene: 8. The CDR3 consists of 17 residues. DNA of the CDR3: TGTGCCAGCAGTCCCCGACTAGCGGGAGGGCCAACCTACGAGCAGTACTTC. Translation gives CASSPRLAGGPTYEQYF.

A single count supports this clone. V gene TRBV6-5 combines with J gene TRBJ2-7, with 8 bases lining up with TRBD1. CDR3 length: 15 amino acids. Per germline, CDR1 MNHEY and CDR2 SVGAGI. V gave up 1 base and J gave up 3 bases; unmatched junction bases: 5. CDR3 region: CASSYYTGGYYEQYF. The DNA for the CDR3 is TGTGCCAGCAGTTACTATACAGGGGGTTACTACGAGCAGTACTTC.

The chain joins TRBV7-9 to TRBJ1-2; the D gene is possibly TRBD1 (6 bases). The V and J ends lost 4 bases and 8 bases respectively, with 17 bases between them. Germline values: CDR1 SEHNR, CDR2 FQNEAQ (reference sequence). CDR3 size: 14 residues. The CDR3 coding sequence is TGTGCCAGCAGCTCGGTTACACAGGGATCCGGCTACACCTTC. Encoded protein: CASSSVTQGSGYTF.

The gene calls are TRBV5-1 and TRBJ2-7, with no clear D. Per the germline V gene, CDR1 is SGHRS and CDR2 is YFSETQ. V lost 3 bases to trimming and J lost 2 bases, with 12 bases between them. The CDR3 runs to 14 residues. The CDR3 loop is CASSYLQSTYEQYF. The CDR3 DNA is TGCGCCAGCAGCTACCTACAGAGTACCTACGAGCAGTACTTC.

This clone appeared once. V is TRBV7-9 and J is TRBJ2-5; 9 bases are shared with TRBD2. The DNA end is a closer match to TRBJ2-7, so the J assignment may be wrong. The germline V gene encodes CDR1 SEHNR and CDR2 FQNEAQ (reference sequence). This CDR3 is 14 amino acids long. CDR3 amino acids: CASSFPGTSHEQYF. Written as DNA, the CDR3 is TGTGCCAGCAGCTTCCCGGGGACTAGCCACGAGCAGTACTTC.

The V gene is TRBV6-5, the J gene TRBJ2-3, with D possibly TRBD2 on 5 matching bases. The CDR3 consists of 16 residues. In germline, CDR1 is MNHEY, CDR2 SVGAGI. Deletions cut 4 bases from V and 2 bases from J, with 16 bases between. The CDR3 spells CASSSGLNLATDTQYF. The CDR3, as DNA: TGTGCCAGCAGTTCCGGACTGAACCTGGCCACAGATACGCAGTATTTT.

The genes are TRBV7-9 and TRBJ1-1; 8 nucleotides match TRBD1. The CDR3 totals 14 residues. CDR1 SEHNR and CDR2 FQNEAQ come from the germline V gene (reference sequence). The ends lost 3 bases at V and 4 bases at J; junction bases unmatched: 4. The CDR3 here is CASSFGQGSTEAFF. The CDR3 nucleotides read TGTGCCAGCAGCTTCGGACAGGGTAGCACTGAAGCTTTCTTT.